Below are 5 T cell receptor beta chains sequenced from a single sample in a study of CD8+CD57+ T cells in acquired aplastic anemia. According to the study, genomic DNA was the template for TCR beta VDJ and CDR3 profiling. From the reads, TCRdb called clonotypes with MiXCR, one entry per CDR3 protein. The sample carries around 150,000 distinct CDR3 sequences, 45% to 50% recorded once. Flow cytometry had shown expanded CD8+CD57+ cells in the patients chosen for sequencing. The material sequenced was sorted CD4+, CD8+, or CD8+CD57+ T cells (not recorded which) from PBMCs. These receptors were obtained from a human donor with aplastic anemia.

Worth noting for this clonotype: A clone one base away is much larger, so this may be a read error. The conserved phenylalanine or tryptophan is not found at the CDR3 terminus, so this likely reflects a read error. The chain uses TRBV27 and TRBJ1-1, with D unclear. The CDR3 extends over 14 amino acids. V was trimmed by 0 bases and J by 4 bases, leaving 9 bases between them. CDR1 and CDR2 from the germline V gene are MNHEY and SMNVEV (reference sequence). The chain's CDR3 is CASSLSAMGTEAFS. The DNA of the CDR3 is TGTGCCAGCAGTTTATCCGCAATGGGCACTGAAGCTTTCTCT.

The rearrangement uses TRBV11-1 and TRBJ2-1, with D perhaps TRBD1 or TRBD2 (5 bases each). The CDR3 is 17 residues long. CDR1 is SGHAT and CDR2 is FQDESV in the germline V gene (reference sequence). The ends were cut back, 5 bases at V and 0 bases at J, with 17 bases in the middle. The CDR3 sequence is CASSPPRDVSSYNEQFF. CDR3 bases: TGTGCCAGCAGCCCACCGAGGGACGTAAGCTCCTACAATGAGCAGTTCTTC. The full variable domain, rest sourced from reference TRBV11-1 and TRBJ2-1, is EAEVAQSPRYKITEKSQAVAFWCDPISGHATLYWYRQILGQGPELLVQFQDESVVDDSQLPKDRFSAERLKGVDSTLKIQPAELGDSAMYLCASSPPRDVSSYNEQFFGPGTRLTVL.

The rearrangement links TRBV14 to TRBJ2-7; 10 bases map to TRBD1. This CDR3 is 14 amino acids long. V trimming: 4 bases; J trimming: 3 bases; junction bases outside the gene matches: 3. The germline V gene encodes CDR1 SGHDN and CDR2 FVKESK. The CDR3 DNA reads TGTGCCAGCAGCCGACAGGGGGCGGACTACGAGCAGTACTTC. It encodes CASSRQGADYEQYF.

Many counts were recorded for this clonotype. The chain uses TRBV4-1 and TRBJ2-5; weak D call: TRBD1 (5 bases). With 1 base removed from V and 2 bases from J, the gap between germline ends came to 8 bases. The CDR3 totals 14 residues. CDR1 and CDR2 (germline): MGHRA, YSYEKL. The CDR3 reads CASSQGRTQETQYF. CDR3 coding DNA: TGCGCCAGCAGCCAAGGGCGGACACAAGAGACCCAGTACTTC.

This clonotype came up many times. CDR3 residues: CASSVRSNYEQYF. Here the CDR3 DNA reads TGTGCCAGCAGTGTGAGGTCGAACTACGAGCAGTACTTC. V gene TRBV2 combines with J gene TRBJ2-7; D is ambiguous. There are 13 residues in the CDR3. V lost 4 bases and J 3 bases, leaving 10 bases between the germline ends. Germline CDR1 SNHLY, CDR2 FYNNEI.